The clone carrying this T cell receptor (beta chain) was observed a few times. Its antigen is undetermined. V was trimmed by 5 bases and J by 4 bases, leaving 8 bases between them. Germline values: CDR1 MNHEY, CDR2 SMNVEV (reference sequence). The CDR3 is made up of 12 amino acids. Markers CD45RO/CCR7/CD25/CD127/CD95/CD27 served to sort CD4+ naive, central memory, regulatory and stem cell-like memory cells. The sample originates from a study of beta chain features in type 1 diabetes. Overall study: The number of sorted cells examined across all samples was 107,917,701.

Reverse transcribing all isolated RNA meant expressed TCRB transcripts were sequenced. Using immunoSEQ multiplex PCR, the repertoire was profiled, and TCRdb retains in-frame clones only, with some absent. The sample includes 810,000 or so clones, around a sixth of them seen just once. General study points: Any role of HLA type in TCRB rearrangement remained unresolved here. With patients and controls alike, PCR might favor shorter templates to an equal degree.

The chain joins TRBV27 to TRBJ1-2; no definite D call. The source material was naive CD4+ T cells from blood. The TCR was taken from a woman in her late teens or twenties in good health. The CDR3 DNA follows: TGTGCCAGCAGTCCCGAGGGCTATGGCTACACCTTC. Translating gives CASSPEGYGYTF.